The following is a TCR beta chain sequence with its context. The data originate from a study of blood T cell repertoires in COVID-19. Study-wide context: Spain, Italy and the United States supplied samples that represented acute and convalescent COVID-19. T cells, B-cell-depleted T cells, or PBMCs supplied cDNA or gDNA.

As originally analysed: The assay estimated nucleated cells by amplifying reference gene primers. This table comes from immunoSEQ multiplex PCR, and its TCRdb copy is limited to in-frame clones, with some not included. D and trimming come from the DNA, and the V and J calls and clone size come from that table. The repertoire includes 200,000 or so clones, about 80% of them detected once, and roughly 2.4% sits in the top ten. Sequences were obtained from peripheral blood. The clonotype originates from a woman aged 55-75 years with acute or convalescent COVID-19.

The DNA of the CDR3 is TGCGCCAGCAGCCCTTCGGGACAACTAAATGAAAAACTGTTTTTT. The encoded protein is CASSPSGQLNEKLFF. J is TRBJ1-4 and V is TRBV5-1; maybe TRBD1 (6 bases). CDR3 length equals 15 residues. V lost 4 bases and J lost 5, with 15 bases in between. CDR1 and CDR2 (germline): SGHRS, YFSETQ.